These T cell receptor beta chains were read from a single sample in a study of OX40 agonist ivuxolimab in advanced cancers. Profiled with immunoSEQ multiplex PCR; TCRdb holds only in-frame clones, not every one. The sample gives fewer than 85,000 clones, just over 90% of which show up once; less than 0.55% is in the top ten. The sequencing here drew on CD4+ or CD8+ T cells sorted from blood, taken in a trial of the OX40 agonist ivuxolimab. These receptors were taken from an adult with an advanced solid tumor such as melanoma, head and neck, liver or kidney cancer. The CDR3 runs from the conserved cysteine through the conserved F or W. A D gene is named only where the DNA matches it firmly. A row's size may be missing; if present it is once, few, many or a size class.

J | D | V | size | DNA | CDR3
TRBJ1-4 | NA | TRBV10-3 | medium-sized | TGTGCCATCAGTGAGTCGGAGGGATGGGAAAAACTGTTTTTT | CAISESEGWEKLFF
TRBJ2-3 | NA | TRBV5-1 | once | TGCGCCAGCAGCTTCCAGGGAACTAGCACAGATACGCAGTATTTT | CASSFQGTSTDTQYF
TRBJ2-1 | NA | TRBV5-1 | NA | TGCGCCAGCCGGGACGGACACAATGAGCAGTTCTTC | CASRDGHNEQFF
TRBJ2-3 | TRBD2 | TRBV2 | NA | TGTGCCAGCAGTGACCGGACTAGGTGGGGGGTTACGCAGTATTTT | CASSDRTRWGVTQYF
TRBJ1-3 | NA | TRBV18 | few | TGTGCCAGCTCACCGGTCTCTACAGGCGACACCATATATTTT | CASSPVSTGDTIYF
TRBJ2-3 | NA | TRBV14 | once | TGTGCCAGCAGCCAAGATAAGGCAGGCCCTATGGCAGATACGCAGTATTTT | CASSQDKAGPMADTQYF
TRBJ1-2 | NA | TRBV6-5 | NA | TGTGCCAGCAGTTACTCGTCCCGATTAGGCGGCTACACCTTC | CASSYSSRLGGYTF
TRBJ1-2 | TRBD1 | TRBV4-2 | NA | TGTGCCAGCAGCCAGATGACAGGGCCAGCTAACTATGGCTACACCTTC | CASSQMTGPANYGYTF
TRBJ1-1 | NA | TRBV7-2 | NA | TGTGCCAGCAGCTTAGGGCGGATTATGGGGGCGGCTGAAGCTTTCTTT | CASSLGRIMGAAEAFF
TRBJ2-1 | TRBD2 | TRBV19 | NA | TGTGCCAGTAGCCCCCGGGGGAGCGGGGCTTACAATGAGCAGTTCTTC | CASSPRGSGAYNEQFF
TRBJ2-1 | TRBD2 | TRBV7-8 | once | TGTGCCAGCAACCCCGGGGGGAGCTACAATGAGCAGTTCTTC | CASNPGGSYNEQFF
TRBJ2-7 | TRBD2 | TRBV6-1 | NA | TGTGCCAGCAGTGAAAGCGGGAGAGGCGAGCAGTACTTC | CASSESGRGEQYF
TRBJ1-1 | NA | TRBV15 | NA | TGTGCCACCAGCAGAGATCAGTTGAACACTGAAGCTTTCTTT | CATSRDQLNTEAFF
TRBJ1-5 | TRBD1 | TRBV6-6 | NA | TGTGCCAGCGGGCCGGGACAGGGGCGCTCCAATCAGCCCCAGCATTTT | CASGPGQGRSNQPQHF
TRBJ1-2 | TRBD1 | TRBV2 | few | TGTGCCAGCAATCCAGGGGGACAGGGCAATGGCTACACCTTC | CASNPGGQGNGYTF
TRBJ2-1 | TRBD2 | TRBV15 | NA | TGTGCCACCAGCAGAGATACCCCAGGTGGGACTAGCGGGACAAATGAGCAGTTCTTC | CATSRDTPGGTSGTNEQFF
TRBJ1-3 | NA | TRBV15 | NA | TGTGCCACCAGCAGAGATCCCCAGGGTTTCTCTGGAAACACCATATATTTT | CATSRDPQGFSGNTIYF
TRBJ2-1 | NA | TRBV2 | NA | TGTGCCAGCAGCTCCGACTGGAACTCTGAGCAGTTCTTC | CASSSDWNSEQFF
TRBJ2-3 | TRBD1 | TRBV11-1 | NA | TGTGCCAGCAGCTTCCCCGGACGCGGGACAGGGTACACAGATACGCAGTATTTT | CASSFPGRGTGYTDTQYF
TRBJ2-7 | NA | TRBV6-1 | once | TGTGCCAGCAGTGAAGCTGACGAGCAGTACTTC | CASSEADEQYF
TRBJ2-3 | TRBD2 | TRBV4-1 | NA | TGCGCCAGCAGCCTCGCCGGGACTAGCGGGAGAGATACGCAGTATTTT | CASSLAGTSGRDTQYF
TRBJ1-4 | TRBD1 | TRBV5-1 | NA | TGCGCCAGCAGCATACAGGGGGATAGCGGTGAAAAACTGTTTTTT | CASSIQGDSGEKLFF
TRBJ2-6 | NA | TRBV2 | NA | TGTGCCAGCAGTTGGCAGGAGACTGGGGCCAACGTCCTGACTTTC | CASSWQETGANVLTF
TRBJ2-3 | NA | TRBV20-1 | NA | TGCAGTGCTAGACAGGGAGATACGCAGTATTTT | CSARQGDTQYF
TRBJ1-2 | NA | TRBV7-9 | NA | TGTGCCACCTACAGAGGGGTGGATGGCTACACCTTC | CATYRGVDGYTF
TRBJ2-5 | NA | TRBV4-3 | NA | TGCGCCAGCAGCCAAGATTTGGCAGACCAAGAGACCCAGTACTTC | CASSQDLADQETQYF
TRBJ1-4 | NA | TRBV21-1 | NA | TGTGCCAGCAGCAAAGGCGACGGAAATGGCGCTAATGAAAAACTGTTTTTT | CASSKGDGNGANEKLFF
TRBJ2-1 | NA | TRBV10-3 | NA | TGTGCCATCAGTGAGTGGTTATTTGAGCAGTTCTTC | CAISEWLFEQFF
TRBJ1-2 | TRBD1 | TRBV5-1 | once | TGCGCCAGCAGCACGGGACAGGGCGAAGGAAATGGCTACACCTTC | CASSTGQGEGNGYTF
TRBJ2-5 | TRBD1 | TRBV18 | NA | TGTGCCAGCTCAGCTACAGGGGGCACAAAAGAGACCCAGTACTTC | CASSATGGTKETQYF
TRBJ1-2 | TRBD1 | TRBV27 | NA | TGTGCCAGCAGTTTTTCAGGGGGCTTTGGCTACACCTTC | CASSFSGGFGYTF
TRBJ2-6 | NA | TRBV5-1 | NA | TGCGCCAGCAGCTTGGCAGCCTCTGGGGCCAACGTCCTGACTTTC | CASSLAASGANVLTF
TRBJ2-2 | TRBD2 | TRBV7-2 | NA | TGTGCCAGCAGCCTCCCGGGACTAGCGGGGCCCGGGGAGCTGTTTTTT | CASSLPGLAGPGELFF
TRBJ2-1 | TRBD2 | TRBV18 | few | TGTGCCAGCTCACCAATTAGTAGCGGGAGGATTAATGAGCAGTTCTTC | CASSPISSGRINEQFF
TRBJ2-5 | NA | TRBV18 | NA | TGTGCCAGCTCACGTTGGGACACCACCCAAGAGACCCAGTACTTC | CASSRWDTTQETQYF
TRBJ2-1 | TRBD2 | TRBV4-2 | NA | TGTGCCAGCAGCCAAGAAGGCGGGAGCTCCTACAATGAGCAGTTCTTC | CASSQEGGSSYNEQFF
TRBJ1-1 | NA | TRBV6-5 | NA | TGTGCCAGTCGGAAAACAAGGACGGCCGTTGAAGCTTTCTTT | CASRKTRTAVEAFF
TRBJ2-1 | NA | TRBV4-1 | NA | TGCGCCAGCAGCCAAGGGATCCCCCGAGGCCTTAATGAGCAGTTCTTC | CASSQGIPRGLNEQFF
TRBJ1-2 | NA | TRBV11-2 | NA | TGTGCCAGCAGCCCTGACAGGTCCTATGGCTACACCTTC | CASSPDRSYGYTF
TRBJ2-2 | TRBD2 | TRBV5-6 | NA | TGTGCCAGCAGCCGCCCCCCGGGACTAGCGGTAAAGAACACCGGGGAGCTGTTTTTT | CASSRPPGLAVKNTGELFF
TRBJ2-1 | TRBD2 | TRBV29-1 | few | TGCAGCGTTGATTCGGGAGGGGGCAATGAGCAGTTCTTC | CSVDSGGGNEQFF
TRBJ2-5 | NA | TRBV2 | NA | TGTGCCAGCAGCAAGACCGGAGGGAGTGAGACCCAGTACTTC | CASSKTGGSETQYF
TRBJ2-5 | NA | TRBV23-1 | NA | TGCGCCAGCAGGACGGTTTGGGGCAGCAGGTGGGGTCGGACGCTCAACCAAAAAGAGACCCAGTACTTC | CASRTVWGSRWGRTLNQKETQYF
TRBJ1-6 | NA | TRBV9 | NA | TGTGCCAGCAGCGTAGAGGTGAGGGGCGGTTCACCCCTCCACTTT | CASSVEVRGGSPLHF
TRBJ2-3 | NA | TRBV12-5 | NA | TGTGCTAGTGGTCCCAAGCGGGCAAGCACAGATACGCAGTATTTT | CASGPKRASTDTQYF
TRBJ2-2 | NA | TRBV5-1 | NA | TGCGCCAGCAGCCCCACAGGAGTGGAGGGCGGGGAGCTGTTTTTT | CASSPTGVEGGELFF
TRBJ2-7 | TRBD1 | TRBV2 | NA | TGTGCCAGCAGAGTTGACAGGGGCCGGGTCTACGAGCAGTACTTC | CASRVDRGRVYEQYF
TRBJ2-3 | TRBD1 | TRBV7-2 | NA | TGTGCCAGCAGCTTAGGGACGTGGACAGGGAGAGATACGCAGTATTTT | CASSLGTWTGRDTQYF
TRBJ2-5 | NA | TRBV28 | NA | TGTGCCAGCAGTCCAAACCAGGGGGGAGGAGAGACCCAGTACTTC | CASSPNQGGGETQYF
TRBJ1-5 | NA | TRBV6-6 | NA | TGTGCCAGCAGTAGATATAGCAATCAGCCCCAGCATTTT | CASSRYSNQPQHF
TRBJ2-3 | TRBD2 | TRBV7-9 | NA | TGTGCCAGCAGCTTGGGACTAGAGAGGGGAGATACGCAGTATTTT | CASSLGLERGDTQYF
TRBJ1-2 | TRBD1 | TRBV28 | NA | TGTGCCACCTTTTCCCAGGGACAGGGGGGTATGTACTATGGCTACACCTTC | CATFSQGQGGMYYGYTF
TRBJ1-5 | TRBD1 | TRBV6-4 | NA | TGTGCCAGCAGTGACTCGGCGAAGGGGGCGCAGCCCCAGCATTTT | CASSDSAKGAQPQHF